This T cell receptor beta chain was recorded in a study of identical twins' blood T cells. Whole-study findings and limits: Mainly, cloneset size products determined shared clonotypes, twins included.

Both ends of each TCR cDNA library bore sample-specific barcodes. Each CDR3 protein is one row after TCRdb ran MiXCR on the 5' RACE reads. The repertoire holds about 370,000 distinct CDR3 sequences, with under 30% as singletons. This clonotype has only a few counts. The target antigen is unknown. The CDR3 has 14 residues. In germline, CDR1 is SGDLS, CDR2 YYNGEE. Trimming removed 3 bases at V and 5 bases at J, with 12 bases between. The chain uses TRBV9 and TRBJ1-5; D gene unclear. Sequencing input: PBMCs. The origin of this receptor is a woman between 18 and 49 years old in good health. CDR3 DNA sequence: TGTGCCAGCAGCGCCGACGGGGAGTATCAGCCCCAGCATTTT. Its translation is CASSADGEYQPQHF.